The sequence of this T cell receptor beta chain was determined in a study of Ad26.COV2.S vaccination and SARS-CoV-2 variants. TCRdb's copy holds only in-frame clones and misses some; the assay was immunoSEQ multiplex PCR. The sample holds about 410,000 clones, approximately 90% seen once. The treatment here: roughly 18 received Ad26.COV2.S at low or high dose, single or two shots; roughly five received placebo; per-sample allocation not given. Day 63 after the first vaccine or placebo injection was the time point for sampling. Within Boston, the person who donated was an adult of 18-55 years. The vaccine antigen was prefusion-stabilized Wuhan SARS-CoV-2 spike. The germline CDR1 and CDR2 sequences are ENHRY and SYGVKD. The CDR3 extends over 12 amino acids. V shed 10 bases and J shed 5 bases, with 9 bases lying between them.

Sequences were derived from peripheral blood, sampled in a trial of Ad26.COV2.S vaccine versus placebo. The chain combines TRBV10-3 with TRBJ1-6, with TRBD1 as a possible D gene (5 bases). The clonotype originates from a person aged 18-60 years who received the Ad26.COV2.S COVID-19 vaccine or a placebo. This chain's CDR3 is CATQGHNSPLHF. CDR3 DNA: TGTGCCACCCAGGGCCATAATTCACCCCTCCACTTT.